This T cell receptor beta chain was identified during a study of Ad26.COV2.S vaccination and SARS-CoV-2 variants. Study as a whole: Donor joined the COV1001 Ad26.COV2.S trial arm.

The CDR3 extends over 14 amino acids. V shed 6 bases and J 6 bases; nucleotides not matched to a gene: 11. The germline V gene has CDR1 MDHEN and CDR2 SYDVKM. The table came from immunoSEQ multiplex PCR; TCRdb's copy has only in-frame clones and leaves some out. The sample has some 290,000 clones, over 80% seen once; the top ten hold approximately 2.1%. The treatment here: around 19 received Ad26.COV2.S at low or high dose, single or two shots; several received placebo; per-sample allocation not given. Following the first vaccine or placebo injection, samples were taken on day 63. The sequenced sample was peripheral blood, obtained in a trial of Ad26.COV2.S vaccine versus placebo. The receptor was isolated from a person aged 18 to 59 who received the Ad26.COV2.S COVID-19 vaccine or a placebo. The chain combines TRBV28 with TRBJ2-7, with 7 bases matching TRBD2. The CDR3: CASSPPRGVSEQYF. In DNA form, the CDR3 reads TGTGCCAGCAGCCCACCCCGGGGGGTTAGCGAGCAGTACTTC.